Detailed here is one T cell receptor (beta chain). The antigen is not known. The record originates from a study of immune evolution from preneoplasia to lung adenocarcinoma. V lost 2 bases, J lost 3 bases, and 3 bases stayed unmatched. There are 15 residues in the CDR3. Germline V lookup: CDR1 SGDLS, CDR2 YYNGEE. Histologic diagnosis was independently verified by two lung pathologists. Sequencing used immunoSEQ multiplex PCR; TCRdb keeps in-frame clones, though not all of them. The sample yields under 5,500 clones, about nine tenths seen once. General study results and limits: Normal lung had highest clonality; later lesions appeared denser, more diverse.

The TCR originated in a person between 55 and 80 years old with lung adenocarcinoma. The rearrangement uses TRBV9 and TRBJ1-5; 9 positions match TRBD1. Sequenced sample: FFPE lung adenocarcinoma in situ tissue. The CDR3 sequence: CASSVGQGPNQPQHF. CDR3 DNA: TGTGCCAGCAGCGTCGGACAGGGGCCCAATCAGCCCCAGCATTTT.